Sequencing of this TCR beta chain was carried out in a study of blood T cell repertoires in COVID-19. For the study at large: COVID-19 samples, acute and convalescent, were from the United States, Italy and Spain. T cells, B-cell-depleted T cells, or PBMCs supplied cDNA or gDNA.

In the study's own analysis: Quantification of nucleated cells was approximated via reference gene primer amplification. Assay: immunoSEQ multiplex PCR; the TCRdb copy retains only in-frame clones and omits some. The V and J calls and clone size are taken from that table; D and trimming were inferred from the DNA. Of nearly 300,000 clones listed, approximately 84% are singletons. This CDR3 contains 11 residues. CDR1 is GTSNPN, CDR2 SVGIG, per germline (reference sequence). V was clipped by 5 bases and J by 11 bases, with 13 bases between them. Sequenced: peripheral blood. The V and J genes are TRBV30 and TRBJ2-1, with D tentatively TRBD1 or TRBD2 (5 bases each). The source of this sequence is a human donor with COVID-19, enrolled during active disease. The donor label of this sample is uncertain. The CDR3 DNA reads as TGTGCCTGGGGGGAGCAGGGCCAGCAGTTCTTC. Residues: CAWGEQGQQFF.